This T cell receptor beta chain was profiled in a study of blood T cell repertoires in COVID-19. Study as a whole: PBMCs, B-cell-depleted T cells, or T cells provided the cDNA or gDNA that made up the material.

The sample holds one count of this clone. Per the authors' pipeline: Cell counts per sample came from amplifying reference gene primers. The protocol was immunoSEQ multiplex PCR, while the TCRdb copy is restricted to in-frame clones and leaves out a portion. V, J and clone size reflect that table, while D and trimming were determined from the DNA. Of roughly 160,000 clones listed, approximately 91% are singletons. Seattle patients were enrolled during active infection and followed longitudinally. V lost 6 bases and J lost 1, with 19 bases in between. The CDR3 runs 16 residues. The germline gives CDR1 SNHLY, CDR2 FYNNEI.

The sequence came from a man younger than 30 with COVID-19, enrolled during active disease. Sequenced sample: peripheral blood. The chain links TRBV2 to TRBJ2-7, with a weak D call TRBD1 (6 bases). The chain's CDR3 is CASSAAMTGTSYEQYF. CDR3 DNA: TGTGCCAGCAGCGCCGCTATGACTGGGACATCCTACGAGCAGTACTTC. Using reference TRBV2 and TRBJ2-7 for the parts outside the CDR3, the full variable domain is EPEVTQTPSHQVTQMGQEVILRCVPISNHLYFYWYRQILGQKVEFLVSFYNNEISEKSEIFDDQFSVERPDGSNFTLKIRSTKLEDSAMYFCASSAAMTGTSYEQYFGPGTRLTVT.